This TCR beta chain derives from a study of blood T cell repertoires in COVID-19. Sequencing was performed with immunoSEQ multiplex PCR; in TCRdb, only in-frame clones are kept and a portion is missing. The repertoire consists of a few hundred thousand clones, with 70% to 90% occurring once and the leading ten covering 5% to 7%. Unmatched junction bases numbered 11, after V lost 1 base and J lost 5 bases. CDR3 size: 19 residues. Germline V gene lookup returns CDR1 KGHSH and CDR2 LQKENI. The chain couples TRBV18 to TRBJ2-2, with TRBD2 matching over 12 bases. The specimen sequenced was peripheral blood. The sequence was obtained from a man aged 18 to 29 who had recovered from COVID-19. CDR3 amino acids: CASSPRKTSGRSRTGELFF. DNA for the CDR3: TGTGCCAGCTCACCACGTAAGACTAGCGGGAGATCTAGGACCGGGGAGCTGTTTTTT.